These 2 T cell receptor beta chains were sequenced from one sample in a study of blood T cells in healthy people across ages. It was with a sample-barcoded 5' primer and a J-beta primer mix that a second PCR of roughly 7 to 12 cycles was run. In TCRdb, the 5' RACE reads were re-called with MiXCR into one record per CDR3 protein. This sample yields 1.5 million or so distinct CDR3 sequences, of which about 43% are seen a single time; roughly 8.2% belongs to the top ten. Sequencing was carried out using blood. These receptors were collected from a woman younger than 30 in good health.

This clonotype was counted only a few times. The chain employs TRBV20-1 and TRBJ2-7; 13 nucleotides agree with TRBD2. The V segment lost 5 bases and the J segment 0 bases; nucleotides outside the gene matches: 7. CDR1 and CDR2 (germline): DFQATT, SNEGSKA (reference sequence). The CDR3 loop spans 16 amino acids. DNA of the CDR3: TGCAGTGCTCCCGGGACTAGCGGGATACTCTCCTACGAGCAGTACTTC. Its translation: CSAPGTSGILSYEQYF.

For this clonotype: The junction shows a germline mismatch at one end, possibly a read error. CDR3 sequence (DNA): TGTGCCAGCGGCGTAGCTGCCGCGGGCGCCTACGAGCAGTACTTC. Protein product: CASGVAAAGAYEQYF. The chain links TRBV9 to TRBJ2-7; perhaps TRBD2 as D (5 bases). The CDR3 is 15 residues long. Germline V lookup: CDR1 SGDLS, CDR2 YYNGEE.